Listed below are T cell receptor beta chains from one sample, sequenced in a study of T cell responses to AZD1222 COVID-19 vaccine. The method was immunoSEQ multiplex PCR; TCRdb's version includes in-frame clones alone and lacks a portion of them. The sample yields roughly 120,000 clones, approximately 85% seen once. The input for sequencing was peripheral blood, taken on day 0 of MenACWY control vaccination. Receptors originate from an adult in good health. CDR3s include the opening cysteine and the closing phenylalanine or tryptophan. The order of the fields is clone size, D gene, V gene, J gene, CDR3 DNA, CDR3 protein. D genes are given only for firm matches. Where a row states a size, it is once, few, many or the class of an expanded clone; other rows omit it.

-,TRBD1,TRBV2,TRBJ1-2,TGTGCCAGCAGTATAGGACAGGGACCCTATGGCTACACCTTC,CASSIGQGPYGYTF
once,TRBD1,TRBV6-5,TRBJ1-2,TGTGCCAGCAGCCGGGACAGGTTCAACTATGGCTACACCTTC,CASSRDRFNYGYTF
-,-,TRBV3-1/TRBV3-2,TRBJ2-7,TGTGCCAGCAGCCCCGCGACCCTTTACGAGCAGTACTTC,CASSPATLYEQYF
-,TRBD1,TRBV6-2/TRBV6-3,TRBJ2-7,TGTGCCAGCAGCCCTCGGACAGGGGGCTACGAGCAGTACTTC,CASSPRTGGYEQYF
-,-,TRBV5-1,TRBJ2-1,TGCGCCAGCAGCCTTGATGGAGGCGGACACCCCAACAATGAGCAGTTCTTC,CASSLDGGGHPNNEQFF
once,TRBD1,TRBV7-8,TRBJ1-3,TGTGCCAGCAGCTCGTCCCCCCGGACAGGGGAAATCAACACCATATATTTT,CASSSSPRTGEINTIYF
-,-,TRBV9,TRBJ1-1,TGTGCCAGCAGCGGGGGGGCCGCGGGGTCCGTTGAAGTAGCTTTCTTT,CASSGGAAGSVEVAFF
-,TRBD1,TRBV7-9,TRBJ1-6,TGTGCCAGCAGCTGGGACGGGGACAGGGGGGTAGTCCTCCACTTT,CASSWDGDRGVVLHF
few,-,TRBV5-6,TRBJ1-4,TGTGCCAGCAGCCGACTACGGCGGTCTAATGAAAAACTGTTTTTT,CASSRLRRSNEKLFF
-,-,TRBV3-1/TRBV3-2,TRBJ1-5,TGTGCCAGCAGCCCCCAATATCAGCCCCAGCATTTT,CASSPQYQPQHF
-,-,TRBV6-2/TRBV6-3,TRBJ1-6,TGTGCCAGCAGTTACATAGCAGGCCGACCCCTCCACTTT,CASSYIAGRPLHF
once,-,TRBV30,TRBJ2-7,TGTGCCTGGAGTGACCTCGAGACAGGTCCCCCCTACGAGCAGTACTTC,CAWSDLETGPPYEQYF
-,-,TRBV7-3,TRBJ2-1,TGTGCCAGCAGCTTAACTGCAGGCTTAAGCTCCTACAATGAGCAGTTCTTC,CASSLTAGLSSYNEQFF
-,-,TRBV12-3/TRBV12-4,TRBJ1-1,TGTGCCAGCTCTGACAACTTGAACACTGAAGCTTTCTTT,CASSDNLNTEAFF
-,-,TRBV7-9,TRBJ1-1,TGTGCCAGCAGCGCCCAAGAAGGATACACTGAAGCTTTCTTT,CASSAQEGYTEAFF
-,-,TRBV19,TRBJ1-4,TGTGCCAGTAGTCCACGACAGGTTGAGGAAAAACTGTTTTTT,CASSPRQVEEKLFF
-,-,TRBV28,TRBJ1-5,TGTGCCAGCAGTTCCCCCGCCGGGACACCAAATCAGCCCCAGCATTTT,CASSSPAGTPNQPQHF
-,-,TRBV7-6,TRBJ1-5,TGTGCCAGCAGCTTAAGGGTCCGGGGGGCGGGGGAGCCCCAGCATTTT,CASSLRVRGAGEPQHF
-,-,TRBV7-9,TRBJ2-1,TGTGCCAGCAGCTTACGACCTCCTACTGGTGAGAATGAGCAGTTCTTC,CASSLRPPTGENEQFF
-,-,TRBV2,TRBJ1-4,TGTGCCAGCGGGATGGGTGTTGGATCTAATGAAAAGCTGTTTTTT,CASGMGVGSNEKLFF
-,TRBD1,TRBV27,TRBJ1-6,TGTGCCAGCAGTATCGGACAGGGGTTCACCTATAATTCACCCCTCCACTTT,CASSIGQGFTYNSPLHF
-,TRBD2,TRBV18,TRBJ2-3,TGTGCCAGCTCACCACGGGCTAGCGGGAGGGCAACAGATACGCAGTATTTT,CASSPRASGRATDTQYF
once,-,TRBV27,TRBJ1-5,TGTGCCAGCAGTCGAGGGGAGAGCAATCAGCCCCAGCATTTT,CASSRGESNQPQHF
-,TRBD1,TRBV7-3,TRBJ1-1,TGTGCCAGCAGCACGAGGACAGGATTTAACACTGAAGCTTTCTTT,CASSTRTGFNTEAFF
-,TRBD1,TRBV7-6,TRBJ1-3,TGTGCCAGCAGCTTCCGGACAGGCTCTGGAAACACCATATATTTT,CASSFRTGSGNTIYF
-,-,TRBV11-3,TRBJ2-7,TGTGCCAGCAGCGCCGGGACACCGACCTACGAGCAGTACTTC,CASSAGTPTYEQYF
-,-,TRBV7-2,TRBJ2-2,TGTGCCAGCAGCTTAGTGGCAGTGGGCGCTACAGGGGAGCTGTTTTTT,CASSLVAVGATGELFF
-,-,TRBV14,TRBJ1-2,TGTGCCAGCAGCCAAGGTTCGGGGCTTAACTATGGCTACACCTTC,CASSQGSGLNYGYTF
-,TRBD2,TRBV6-5,TRBJ2-4,TGTGCCAGCAGTTACTCGAACGGGGGGACAAACATTCAGTACTTC,CASSYSNGGTNIQYF
-,-,TRBV6-2/TRBV6-3,TRBJ1-5,TGTGCCAGCAGTGGCCCCAGGCAGGGGCGATTTAATCAGCCCCAGCATTTT,CASSGPRQGRFNQPQHF
-,-,TRBV3-1/TRBV3-2,TRBJ1-6,TGTGCCAGCAGCCTCACCAGGGCAGGCGATTCACCCCTCCACTTT,CASSLTRAGDSPLHF
few,TRBD1,TRBV5-1,TRBJ2-6,TGCGCCAGCAGTTGGACAGGAGGTGGTGGGGCCAACGTCCTGACTTTC,CASSWTGGGGANVLTF
-,TRBD1,TRBV28,TRBJ1-3,TGTGCCAGCAGTCCGTTGACAGGGGGCGCGGGTGGAAACACCATATATTTT,CASSPLTGGAGGNTIYF
-,TRBD1,TRBV10-1,TRBJ2-7,TGCGCCAGCAGTGGGGTCGGGGGACAGGGGACCCACTACGAGCAGTACTTC,CASSGVGGQGTHYEQYF
-,-,TRBV30,TRBJ1-2,TGTGCCTGGAGCCTTGGACAGATCTATGGCTACACCTTC,CAWSLGQIYGYTF
-,-,TRBV10-3,TRBJ1-2,TGTGCCATCAGTGATACAGGGATCACGATCGGCTACACCTTC,CAISDTGITIGYTF
-,-,TRBV9,TRBJ1-1,TGTGCCAGCAGCGCTAACGGACGCCTGAACACTGAAGCTTTCTTT,CASSANGRLNTEAFF
once,-,TRBV6-1,TRBJ1-1,TGTGCCAGCAGTGAAGCGCTGGGGGGCGCGTCTGAAGCTTTCTTT,CASSEALGGASEAFF
-,-,TRBV4-1,TRBJ2-2,TGCGCCAGCAGCCGGACACTCGGGGTACCGAACACCGGGGAGCTGTTTTTT,CASSRTLGVPNTGELFF
once,TRBD2,TRBV5-1,TRBJ2-5,TGCGCCAGCAGCTTGAGGCCTAGCGGGGAAGAGACCCAGTACTTC,CASSLRPSGEETQYF
-,TRBD1,TRBV4-3,TRBJ1-6,TGCGCCAGCAGCCAGGGACAGGGGTATAATTCACCCCTCCACTTT,CASSQGQGYNSPLHF
-,-,TRBV30,TRBJ2-2,TGTGCCTGGAGTGTGGGCGGGACGAACTCCGGGGAGCTGTTTTTT,CAWSVGGTNSGELFF
once,TRBD1,TRBV5-6,TRBJ1-2,TGTGCCAGCAGCTACTTCGGGACAGGGCCCTATGGCTACACCTTC,CASSYFGTGPYGYTF
-,-,TRBV6-1,TRBJ1-2,TGTGCCAGCAGTGAGGGGCCAACAGGGTATTATGGCTACACCTTC,CASSEGPTGYYGYTF
-,-,TRBV2,TRBJ1-6,TGTGCCAGCAGGGAACAGATTAATTCACCCCTCCACTTT,CASREQINSPLHF